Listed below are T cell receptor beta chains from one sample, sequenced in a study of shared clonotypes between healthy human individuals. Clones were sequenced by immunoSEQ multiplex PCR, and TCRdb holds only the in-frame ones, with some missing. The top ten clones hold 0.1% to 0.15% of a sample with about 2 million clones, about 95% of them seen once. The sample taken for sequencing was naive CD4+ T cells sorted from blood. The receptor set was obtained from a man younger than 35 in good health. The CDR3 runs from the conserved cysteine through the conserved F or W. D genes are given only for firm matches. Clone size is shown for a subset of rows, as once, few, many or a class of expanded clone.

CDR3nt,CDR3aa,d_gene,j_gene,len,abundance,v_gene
TGTGCCTGGAGGACTCTCTCCTACGAGCAGTACTTC,CAWRTLSYEQYF,.,TRBJ2-7,12,.,TRBV30
TGTGCCACCAGCAGAGATGAGATGGGACAGACCGAGACCCAGTACTTC,CATSRDEMGQTETQYF,TRBD1,TRBJ2-5,16,.,TRBV15
TGTGCCAGCAGCTGGACTAGCGGGAATGGGGATACGCAGTATTTT,CASSWTSGNGDTQYF,TRBD2,TRBJ2-3,15,.,TRBV7-2
TGTGCCACCAGCCAGTTTAGCAATCAGCCCCAGCATTTT,CATSQFSNQPQHF,.,TRBJ1-5,13,.,TRBV15
TGCGCCAGCAGCCAACCCACTGGACAGGTCCGAACCGGGGAGCTGTTTTTT,CASSQPTGQVRTGELFF,TRBD1,TRBJ2-2,17,.,TRBV5-1
TGTGCCACCAGCAGAGTAAGATTAGAACAGGGGGTTTCACCCCTCCACTTT,CATSRVRLEQGVSPLHF,TRBD1,TRBJ1-6,17,.,TRBV15
TGTGCCAGCAGCGCCCGACAGGGGAGCACCGGGGAGCTGTTTTTT,CASSARQGSTGELFF,TRBD1,TRBJ2-2,15,.,TRBV9
TGTGCCTGGAACCTCCGGGCGAACGAGCAGTACTTC,CAWNLRANEQYF,.,TRBJ2-7,12,.,TRBV30
TGTGCCAGATGGCCCGCCAGGGCCATTTCAAGCAATCAGCCCCAGCATTTT,CARWPARAISSNQPQHF,.,TRBJ1-5,17,.,TRBV19
TGCGCCAGCAGCCAAGATCGAGGGGTTAAAGGCTACAATGAGCAGTTCTTC,CASSQDRGVKGYNEQFF,.,TRBJ2-1,17,.,TRBV4-1
TGTGCCAGCAGTTACTCGAGGGACAGGGCTTCCGGGGAGCTGTTTTTT,CASSYSRDRASGELFF,TRBD1,TRBJ2-2,16,once,TRBV6-6
TGTGCCAGCAGCTTACGGCTAACCGGGGAGCTGTTTTTT,CASSLRLTGELFF,.,TRBJ2-2,13,once,TRBV7-9
TGCGCCAGCAGCCCCGGGAGGGTTCAAAACGAGCAGTACTTC,CASSPGRVQNEQYF,TRBD2,TRBJ2-7,14,.,TRBV10-2
TGTGCCAGCAGCTTGGCACCTAATGAAAAACTGTTTTTT,CASSLAPNEKLFF,.,TRBJ1-4,13,.,TRBV5-5
TGTGCCAGCAGCCCCGGGGGACTTCCCGTATACGAGCAGTACTTC,CASSPGGLPVYEQYF,.,TRBJ2-7,15,.,TRBV28
TGTGCCAGCAGCTTCCGGGACTCTAACACCGGGGAGCTGTTTTTT,CASSFRDSNTGELFF,.,TRBJ2-2,15,.,TRBV7-9
TGTGCCTGGAGTCCCGGAGTCGAGCAGTACTTC,CAWSPGVEQYF,.,TRBJ2-7,11,.,TRBV30
TGTGCCAGCAGCCAAGTCTTGGGTGGGTCACCCCTCCACTTT,CASSQVLGGSPLHF,.,TRBJ1-6,14,.,TRBV14
TGTGCCAGCAGCTTATTCCGGGGTGAGCCCCAGCATTTT,CASSLFRGEPQHF,.,TRBJ1-5,13,.,TRBV7-2
TGTGCCATCAAGTCTAGCGGGGGGGCCGGGGAGACCCAGTACTTC,CAIKSSGGAGETQYF,TRBD2,TRBJ2-5,15,once,TRBV10-3
TGCAGTGCTAATAGGGAGTATGGCTACACCTTC,CSANREYGYTF,.,TRBJ1-2,11,.,TRBV20-1
TGCGCCAGCAGCTTTAGTAAGGGCGAGCAGTACTTC,CASSFSKGEQYF,.,TRBJ2-7,12,.,TRBV5-1
TGCGCCAGCAGCTTGGCAATTTCTAACACTGAAGCTTTCTTT,CASSLAISNTEAFF,.,TRBJ1-1,14,.,TRBV5-1
TGTGCCAGCGGAATTGCCCGTTATGGCTACACCTTC,CASGIARYGYTF,.,TRBJ1-2,12,.,TRBV28
TGCGCCAGCAGCTTGGCGACAGATGTCCGGGATACGCAGTATTTT,CASSLATDVRDTQYF,.,TRBJ2-3,15,.,TRBV5-1
TGTGCCTGGAGCCCGGACAACTACCAGTACTTC,CAWSPDNYQYF,.,TRBJ2-5,11,.,TRBV30
TGTGCCAGCAGTGCGTACCGGGACAGTTCAGGCTACACCTTC,CASSAYRDSSGYTF,TRBD1,TRBJ1-2,14,.,TRBV6-1
TGTGCCAGCAGCTTAGCGAGACGAATAGGAACAGATACGCAGTATTTT,CASSLARRIGTDTQYF,.,TRBJ2-3,16,.,TRBV7-2
TGTGCCAGCAGCTTCGACCTAACGCAGGAGACCCAGTACTTC,CASSFDLTQETQYF,.,TRBJ2-5,14,.,TRBV5-6
TGTGCCAGCAGACGGGGACAGGGGGGCACAGATACGCAGTATTTT,CASRRGQGGTDTQYF,TRBD1,TRBJ2-3,15,.,TRBV2
TGTGCCAGCAGCCTAATAGCTGGAAACACCATATATTTT,CASSLIAGNTIYF,.,TRBJ1-3,13,.,TRBV6-5
TGTGCCAGCAGCTTTGGACAGCTTTATGACACCTTC,CASSFGQLYDTF,.,TRBJ1-2,12,.,TRBV5-6
TGTGCCAGCAGTGAAGGCCCACCGGGACAGGGGCGTTTTCAGCCCCAGCATTTT,CASSEGPPGQGRFQPQHF,TRBD1,TRBJ1-5,18,.,TRBV6-1
TGTGCCAGCTCATGGGGCACAGATACGCAGTATTTT,CASSWGTDTQYF,.,TRBJ2-3,12,.,TRBV18
TGTGCGGGGGAGGCGGGAGGTTTGGGAGAGACCCAGTACTTC,CAGEAGGLGETQYF,TRBD2,TRBJ2-5,14,.,TRBV30
TGTGCCAGCAGCGTAAATCCGGGCACAGATACGCAGTATTTT,CASSVNPGTDTQYF,.,TRBJ2-3,14,.,TRBV9
TGTGCCAGCAGCAGGAGGGTCCTAGCGGGAGTCTTCTTTACCGAAGGGGACGAGCAGTACTTC,CASSRRVLAGVFFTEGDEQYF,TRBD2,TRBJ2-7,21,.,TRBV7-8
TGCGCCAGCAGCGGAGGGACTAGCCCCACAGATACGCAGTATTTT,CASSGGTSPTDTQYF,TRBD2,TRBJ2-3,15,.,TRBV4-1
TGTGCCAGCACCCTTGGGACAGGGGGGAGCTCTGGGGCCAACGTCCTGACTTTC,CASTLGTGGSSGANVLTF,TRBD1,TRBJ2-6,18,.,TRBV5-4
TGTGCCATCAGTGAATCAGGTCTCAGCTACGAGCAGTACTTC,CAISESGLSYEQYF,.,TRBJ2-7,14,.,TRBV10-3
TGCGCCAGCAGCTTATACTCCGGAGACAGGGGAAATAATTCACCCCTCCACTTT,CASSLYSGDRGNNSPLHF,TRBD1,TRBJ1-6,18,.,TRBV5-1
TGTGCCAGCAGCCGAGAGGGGCAGTTCGCTGAAGCTTTCTTT,CASSREGQFAEAFF,.,TRBJ1-1,14,.,TRBV7-9
TGTGCCAGCAGCTTCCGACAGGGCAGCCTCGTTGGGCCCCAGCATTTT,CASSFRQGSLVGPQHF,TRBD1,TRBJ1-5,16,.,TRBV5-6
TGTGCCAGCAGTTTACTAGGACAGGGGCCCTACGAGCAGTACTTC,CASSLLGQGPYEQYF,TRBD1,TRBJ2-7,15,.,TRBV28
TGTGCCAGTAGTGATGGAGGGGTCGGTGGGGATACGCAGTATTTT,CASSDGGVGGDTQYF,.,TRBJ2-3,15,.,TRBV19